This passage covers 22 T cell receptor beta chains from one sample sequenced in a study of metastatic and nonmetastatic thyroid tumors. From the PCR reads, TCRdb re-called clones with MiXCR. The profile covers 12,000 or so clones, with 31% appearing a single time and 10% to 15% taken by the ten largest. Thyroid surgery took place with no prior treatment in any patient. Sequences were obtained from tumor tissue. Source of these receptors: a female donor with papillary thyroid cancer or a benign thyroid nodule (not recorded which). Some clones in this sample may be carry-over from other donors' samples.

In its sample, this clone was seen a few times. The chain is built from TRBV28 and TRBJ1-1, with 7 bases identical to TRBD1. The J segment lost 4 bases and the V segment lost 6 bases, leaving 11 bases of the junction unmatched. This CDR3 contains 15 residues. The germline V gene encodes CDR1 MDHEN and CDR2 SYDVKM. The CDR3 spells CASRIRGRVSTEAFF. CDR3 nucleotide sequence: TGTGCCAGCAGAATAAGGGGGCGCGTGAGCACTGAAGCTTTCTTT.

This clone was detected only a few times. This sequence joins TRBV6-6 and TRBJ1-2; no definite D call. Germline V gene data show CDR1 as MNHNY and CDR2 as SVGAGI (reference sequence). V was cut by 2 bases and J by 5 bases, with 9 bases left in between. The CDR3 covers 13 residues. CDR3 in DNA: TGTGCCAGCAGTTACACAGCCCTTTATGGCTACACCTTC. Translated: CASSYTALYGYTF.

This clone is judged medium-sized (0.01 to 0.1%). J is TRBJ1-3 and V is TRBV20-1, with D possibly being TRBD1 (5 bases). CDR1 DFQATT and CDR2 SNEGSKA come from the germline V gene (reference sequence). The CDR3 consists of 13 residues. V dropped 7 bases and J dropped 0 bases, with 10 bases sitting between them. CDR3 bases: TGCAGTGTTCAGGGCCGCTCTGGAAACACCATATATTTT. Translated, it gives CSVQGRSGNTIYF.

In its sample, this clone is medium-sized. This chain uses TRBV6-1 with TRBJ2-7; the match to TRBD1 covers 9 bases. The junction had 2 bases not matched to a gene; V was cut back by 5 bases and J by 0 bases. From germline, CDR1 is MNHNS and CDR2 SASEGT. The CDR3 extends over 14 amino acids. The CDR3 nucleotides are TGTGCCAGCAGTTTGACAGGGGGCTCCTACGAGCAGTACTTC. Translating gives CASSLTGGSYEQYF.

Concerning this clone itself: One base away lies a much larger clone, so this may be a sequencing read error. The identical CDR3 is also encoded by other nucleotide sequences in the sample. The CDR3 sequence is CASSSGQGITGELFF. CDR3 DNA sequence: TGTGCCAGTAGCTCAGGACAGGGAATCACCGGGGAGCTGTTTTTT. This chain joins TRBV5-6 and TRBJ2-2; the match to TRBD1 covers 8 bases. Germline CDR1 and CDR2: SGHDT and YYEEEE. This CDR3 has 15 amino acids.

This chain joins TRBV10-2 and TRBJ2-7; D gene ambiguous. Trimming took 0 bases from V and 6 from J, leaving 9 bases between them. The CDR3 runs 13 residues. Germline loops: CDR1 WSHSY, CDR2 SAAADI. CDR3 sequence reads: CASSESMGIEQYF. The CDR3 region has the DNA TGCGCCAGCAGTGAGTCGATGGGGATCGAGCAGTACTTC.

The rearrangement uses TRBV6-6 and TRBJ1-2; 7 bases map to TRBD1. The CDR3 covers 17 residues. Germline-derived CDR1 and CDR2 are MNHNY and SVGAGI (reference sequence). V lost 2 bases to trimming and J lost 8 bases; unmatched junction nucleotides: 17. The CDR3 loop is CASSYLGQSPDFYGYTF. Here the CDR3 DNA reads TGTGCCAGCAGTTACCTGGGACAGTCTCCTGATTTCTACGGCTACACCTTC.

The chain links TRBV9 to TRBJ2-2; no definite D call. This CDR3 comprises 17 residues. Germline V gives CDR1 SGDLS, CDR2 YYNGEE. V was trimmed by 4 bases and J by 6 bases, leaving 22 bases between them. Written as DNA, the CDR3 is TGTGCCAGCAGCCCACGACAAGCGTCTTCGTACGCCGGGGAGCTGTTTTTT. This translates into CASSPRQASSYAGELFF.

The gene calls are TRBV28 and TRBJ1-2; the D gene is possibly TRBD1 (5 bases). CDR1 is MDHEN, CDR2 SYDVKM, per germline. The CDR3 has 11 amino acids. Trimming took off 8 bases at V and 4 bases at J, with 8 bases between the two ends. CDR3 in amino acids: CASRQTYGYTF. In DNA, the CDR3 is TGTGCCAGCCGACAGACCTATGGCTACACCTTC.

CDR3 protein: CASSLARTANSPLHF. The CDR3 nucleotides are TGTGCCAGCAGTTTAGCTCGGACAGCTAATTCACCCCTCCACTTT. The chain has TRBV27 and TRBJ1-6, with a possible D match to TRBD1 (6 bases). V was cut by 2 bases and J by 6 bases, with 11 bases left in between. The CDR3 totals 15 residues. CDR1 and CDR2 from the germline V gene are MNHEY and SMNVEV (reference sequence).

This chain joins TRBV6-1 and TRBJ2-7; D is perhaps TRBD2 (5 bases). The CDR3 is 14 residues long. Germline V CDR1 and CDR2: MNHNS, SASEGT. Trimming removed 4 bases from V and 0 bases from J, with 10 bases in between. CDR3 DNA: TGTGCCAGCAGTGTACGGACTTACTCCTACGAGCAGTACTTC. Translated: CASSVRTYSYEQYF.

The table lists this clone with many counts. The chain is built from TRBV20-1 and TRBJ1-2; D may be TRBD1 (5 bases). CDR1 is DFQATT, CDR2 SNEGSKA, per germline (reference sequence). The germline V and J ends were trimmed by 4 bases and 0 bases, with 18 bases remaining between them. The length of the CDR3 is 16 residues. The CDR3 region is CSATSPGTGPNYGYTF. The CDR3 region has the DNA TGCAGTGCTACTAGTCCGGGGACGGGACCTAACTATGGCTACACCTTC.

This clone was recorded a few times. Its ends do not fully match the called genes, so a read error is possible. V gene TRBV2 combines with J gene TRBJ2-6; perhaps D is TRBD1 or TRBD2 (5 bases each). From germline, CDR1 is SNHLY and CDR2 FYNNEI. CDR3 size: 15 residues. The CDR3 DNA reads as TGTGCCAGCAGGGGACCTAACTCTTGGGCCAACGTCCTGACTTTC. It specifies CASRGPNSWANVLTF.

In its sample, this clone was seen a few times. The chain carries TRBV19 and TRBJ2-2; no clear D. V gave up 11 bases and J gave up 4 bases, with 14 bases separating them. Looked up from germline, CDR1 is LNHDA and CDR2 is SQIVND (reference sequence). CDR3 length equals 13 residues. CDR3 nucleotide sequence: TGTGCCCTCACATCAGGTCGCACCGGGGAGCTGTTTTTT. This sequence encodes CALTSGRTGELFF.

J is TRBJ1-2 and V is TRBV6-1; perhaps TRBD1 as D (5 bases). The CDR3 length is 17 residues. CDR1 is MNHNS and CDR2 is SASEGT in the germline V gene. The germline V and J ends were trimmed by 7 bases and 6 bases, with 27 bases remaining between them. The CDR3 region has the DNA TGTGCCAGCATACCCCGATGGAGGGGCGCGGGTGGCCATGGCTACACCTTC. This gives the protein CASIPRWRGAGGHGYTF.

This clone is judged medium-sized (0.01 to 0.1%). The V and J genes are TRBV6-1 and TRBJ1-1; TRBD1 matches at 8 bases. The CDR3 is 13 amino acids. Germline values: CDR1 MNHNS, CDR2 SASEGT. J gave up 6 bases and V 6 bases, and 6 bases lay outside the gene matches. In nucleotides, the CDR3 is TGTGCCAGCAGCCCAATCAGGGGGCCTGAAGCTTTCTTT. This gives the protein CASSPIRGPEAFF.

This clone counts as medium-sized. The chain uses TRBV6-4 and TRBJ1-2, with TRBD1 identical over 7 bases. J was trimmed by 4 bases and V by 2 bases; bases with no gene match: 7. The CDR3 totals 15 residues. From germline, CDR1 is MRHNA and CDR2 SNTAGT. In DNA form, the CDR3 reads TGTGCCAGCAGTGACGGGGACAGCAATAGCTATGGCTACACCTTC. Amino acids: CASSDGDSNSYGYTF.

The rearrangement links TRBV20-1 to TRBJ2-1; no firm D call. Trimming removed 2 bases at V and 7 bases at J, with 15 bases between. This CDR3 is 14 amino acids long. Germline V gene sequence: CDR1 DFQATT, CDR2 SNEGSKA (reference sequence). Written as DNA, the CDR3 is TGCAGTGCTAGATGGGCCAGCGTATTGAATGAGCAGTTCTTC. It specifies CSARWASVLNEQFF.

The chain combines TRBV5-1 with TRBJ1-6; D is unresolved. V gave up 0 bases and J gave up 5 bases, with 12 bases separating them. This CDR3 contains 16 residues. The germline CDR1 and CDR2 sequences are SGHRS and YFSETQ. Here the CDR3 DNA reads TGCGCCAGCAGCTTGGAGATTGTCGGAAATAATTCACCCCTCCACTTT. It yields the protein CASSLEIVGNNSPLHF.

This clone has only a few counts. This chain joins TRBV6-1 and TRBJ2-7; tentatively, D is TRBD1 (6 bases). CDR1 MNHNS and CDR2 SASEGT come from the germline V gene. V was cut by 8 bases and J by 0 bases, with 8 bases left in between. The CDR3 loop spans 12 amino acids. Here the CDR3 DNA reads TGTGCCAGCGGACAGTTCTCCTACGAGCAGTACTTC. Its protein product is CASGQFSYEQYF.

There are a few counts of this clone. One junction end disagrees with the germline gene, perhaps due to a read error. The chain employs TRBV10-3 and TRBJ1-2; the D is unclear. The germline V gene has CDR1 ENHRY and CDR2 SYGVKD. The CDR3 runs to 13 residues. CDR3 protein: CAVKFIGRPGHTF. The CDR3 nucleotides are TGTGCCGTCAAATTCATTGGGAGGCCTGGCCACACCTTC.

In its sample, this clone was seen a few times. The V and J genes are TRBV27 and TRBJ2-7; D call uncertain. The CDR3 is 13 amino acids. Trimming shortened V by 6 bases and J by 7 bases, and 16 bases separated the two germline ends. Germline V CDR1 and CDR2: MNHEY, SMNVEV (reference sequence). CDR3 nucleotide sequence: TGTGCCAGCAGCCCGATCTGGGTGGGAGAGCAGTACTTC. This sequence encodes CASSPIWVGEQYF.